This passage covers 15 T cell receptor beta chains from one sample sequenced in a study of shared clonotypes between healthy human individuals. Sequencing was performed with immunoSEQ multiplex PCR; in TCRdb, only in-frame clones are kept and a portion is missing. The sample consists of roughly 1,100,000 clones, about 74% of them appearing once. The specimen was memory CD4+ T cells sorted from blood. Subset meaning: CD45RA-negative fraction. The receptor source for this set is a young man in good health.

This chain's CDR3 is CATKGGVLAKNIQYF. CDR3 nucleotides: TGTGCCACCAAGGGAGGGGTCCTAGCCAAAAACATTCAGTACTTC. The chain employs TRBV6-4 and TRBJ2-4; 7 bases match TRBD2. J gave up 0 bases and V 10 bases, and 9 bases lay outside the gene matches. CDR1 and CDR2 (germline): MRHNA, SNTAGT. The CDR3 loop spans 15 amino acids.

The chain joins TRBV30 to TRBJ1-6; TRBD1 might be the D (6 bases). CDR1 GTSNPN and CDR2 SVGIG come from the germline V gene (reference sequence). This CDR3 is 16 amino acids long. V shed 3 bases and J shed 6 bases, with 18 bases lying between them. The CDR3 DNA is TGTGCCTGGAGGGAGGACAGATGGGGCCTTAATTCACCCCTCCACTTT. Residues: CAWREDRWGLNSPLHF.

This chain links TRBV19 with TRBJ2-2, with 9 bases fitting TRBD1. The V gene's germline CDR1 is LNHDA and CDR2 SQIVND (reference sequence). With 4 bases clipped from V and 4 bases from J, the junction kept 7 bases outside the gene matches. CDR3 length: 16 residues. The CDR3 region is CASSTHRGQSTGELFF. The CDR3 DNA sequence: TGTGCCAGTAGTACCCACAGGGGGCAGTCCACCGGGGAGCTGTTTTTT.

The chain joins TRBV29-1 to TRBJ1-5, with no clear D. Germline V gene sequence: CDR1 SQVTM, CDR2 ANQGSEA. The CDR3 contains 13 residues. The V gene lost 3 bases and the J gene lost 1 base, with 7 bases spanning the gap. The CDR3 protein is CSVEEQSNQPQHF. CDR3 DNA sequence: TGCAGCGTTGAGGAACAGAGCAATCAGCCCCAGCATTTT.

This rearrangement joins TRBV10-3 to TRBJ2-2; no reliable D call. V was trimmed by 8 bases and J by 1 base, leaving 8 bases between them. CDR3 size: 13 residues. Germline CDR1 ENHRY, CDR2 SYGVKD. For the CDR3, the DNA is TGTGCCATCTTAACTGTGAACACCGGGGAGCTGTTTTTT. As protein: CAILTVNTGELFF.

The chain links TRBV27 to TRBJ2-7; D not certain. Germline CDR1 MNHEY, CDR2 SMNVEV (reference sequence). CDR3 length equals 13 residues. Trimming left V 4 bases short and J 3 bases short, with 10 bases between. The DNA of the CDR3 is TGTGCCAGCAGTTCTCAAATCAACTACGAGCAGTACTTC. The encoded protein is CASSSQINYEQYF.

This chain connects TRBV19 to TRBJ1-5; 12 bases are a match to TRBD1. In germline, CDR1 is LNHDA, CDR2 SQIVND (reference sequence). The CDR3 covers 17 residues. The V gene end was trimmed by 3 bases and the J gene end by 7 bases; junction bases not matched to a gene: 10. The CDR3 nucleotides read TGTGCCAGTAGTATGCCCCGGGACAGGGGGCCACGACAGCCCCAGCATTTT. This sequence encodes CASSMPRDRGPRQPQHF.

CDR3 in amino acids: CASSPRGGNYEQYF. In nucleotides, the CDR3 is TGTGCCAGCAGCCCCAGAGGGGGTAACTACGAGCAGTACTTC. J is TRBJ2-7 and V is TRBV9; maybe TRBD1 (6 bases). This CDR3 is 14 amino acids long. The V and J ends lost 4 bases and 3 bases respectively, with 14 bases between them. Looked up from germline, CDR1 is SGDLS and CDR2 is YYNGEE.

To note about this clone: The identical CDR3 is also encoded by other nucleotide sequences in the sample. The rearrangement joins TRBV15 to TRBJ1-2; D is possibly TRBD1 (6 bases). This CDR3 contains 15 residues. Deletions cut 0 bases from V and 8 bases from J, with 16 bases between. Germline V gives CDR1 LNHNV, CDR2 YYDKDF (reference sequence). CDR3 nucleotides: TGTGCCACCAGCAGAGATAGGGCAGGGGAGAGAGGCTACACCTTC. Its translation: CATSRDRAGERGYTF.

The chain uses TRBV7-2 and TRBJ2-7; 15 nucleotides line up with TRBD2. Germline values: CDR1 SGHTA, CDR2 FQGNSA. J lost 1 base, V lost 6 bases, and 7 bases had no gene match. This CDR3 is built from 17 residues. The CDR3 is CASRPGLAGGRSYEQYF. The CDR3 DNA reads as TGTGCCAGCAGACCGGGACTAGCGGGAGGACGGTCCTACGAGCAGTACTTC.

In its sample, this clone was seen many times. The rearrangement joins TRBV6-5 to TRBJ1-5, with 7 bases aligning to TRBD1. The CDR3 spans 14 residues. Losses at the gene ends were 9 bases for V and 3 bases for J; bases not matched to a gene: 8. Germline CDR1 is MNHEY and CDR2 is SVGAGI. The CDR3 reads CARRRDSNNQPQHF. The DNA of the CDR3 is TGTGCCAGGCGCCGGGACAGCAACAATCAGCCCCAGCATTTT.

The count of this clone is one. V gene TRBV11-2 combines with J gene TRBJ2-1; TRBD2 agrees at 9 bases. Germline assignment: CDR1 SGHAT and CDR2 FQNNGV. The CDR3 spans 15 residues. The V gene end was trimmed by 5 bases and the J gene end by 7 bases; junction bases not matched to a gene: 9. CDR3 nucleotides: TGTGCCAGCAGCCATGGGCGGGGGGGCCTAAATGAGCAGTTCTTC. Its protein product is CASSHGRGGLNEQFF.

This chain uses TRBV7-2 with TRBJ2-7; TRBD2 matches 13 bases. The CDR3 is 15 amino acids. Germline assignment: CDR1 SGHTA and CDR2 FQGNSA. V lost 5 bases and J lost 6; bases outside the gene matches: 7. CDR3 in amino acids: CASSPETSGRTEQYF. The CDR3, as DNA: TGTGCCAGCAGCCCAGAGACTAGCGGGAGGACCGAGCAGTACTTC. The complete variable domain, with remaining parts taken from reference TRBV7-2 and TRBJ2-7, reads GAGVSQSPSNKVTEKGKDVELRCDPISGHTALYWYRQSLGQGLEFLIYFQGNSAPDKSGLPSDRFSAERTGGSVSTLTIQRTQQEDSAVYLCASSPETSGRTEQYFGPGTRLTVT.

As DNA, the CDR3 is TGTGCCAGCAGCTTAGAAGTACTTTCATCCGATGGCTACACCTTC. It specifies CASSLEVLSSDGYTF. This chain joins TRBV7-2 and TRBJ1-2; D gene unclear. Trimming removed 1 base from V and 6 bases from J, with 15 bases in between. Germline assignment: CDR1 SGHTA and CDR2 FQGNSA. The CDR3 length is 15 residues. The variable domain in full, completed from reference TRBV7-2 and TRBJ1-2, reads GAGVSQSPSNKVTEKGKDVELRCDPISGHTALYWYRQSLGQGLEFLIYFQGNSAPDKSGLPSDRFSAERTGGSVSTLTIQRTQQEDSAVYLCASSLEVLSSDGYTFGSGTRLTVV.

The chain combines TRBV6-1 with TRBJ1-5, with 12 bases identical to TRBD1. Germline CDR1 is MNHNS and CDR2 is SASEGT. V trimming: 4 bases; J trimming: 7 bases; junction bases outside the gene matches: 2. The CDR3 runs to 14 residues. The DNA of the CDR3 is TGTGCCAGCAGTGGGGGACAGGGGGCCCAGCCCCAGCATTTT. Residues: CASSGGQGAQPQHF.